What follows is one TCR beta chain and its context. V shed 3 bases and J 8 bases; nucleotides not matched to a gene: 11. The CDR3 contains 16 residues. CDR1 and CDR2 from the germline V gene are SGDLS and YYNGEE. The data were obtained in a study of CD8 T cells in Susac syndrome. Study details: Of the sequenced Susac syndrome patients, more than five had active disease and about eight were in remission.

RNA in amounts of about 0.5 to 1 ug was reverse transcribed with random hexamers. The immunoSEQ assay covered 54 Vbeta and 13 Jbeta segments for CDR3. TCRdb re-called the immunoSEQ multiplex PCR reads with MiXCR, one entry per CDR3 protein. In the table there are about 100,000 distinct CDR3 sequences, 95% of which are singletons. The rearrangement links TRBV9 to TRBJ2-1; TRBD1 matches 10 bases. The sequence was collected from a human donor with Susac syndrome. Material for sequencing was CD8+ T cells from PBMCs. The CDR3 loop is CASSAFLGTGVYEQFF. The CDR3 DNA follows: TGTGCCAGCAGCGCTTTCCTCGGGACAGGGGTGTATGAGCAGTTCTTC. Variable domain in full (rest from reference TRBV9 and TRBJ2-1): DSGVTQTPKHLITATGQRVTLRCSPRSGDLSVYWYQQSLDQGLQFLIQYYNGEERAKGNILERFSAQQFPDLHSELNLSSLELGDSALYFCASSAFLGTGVYEQFFGPGTRLTVL.